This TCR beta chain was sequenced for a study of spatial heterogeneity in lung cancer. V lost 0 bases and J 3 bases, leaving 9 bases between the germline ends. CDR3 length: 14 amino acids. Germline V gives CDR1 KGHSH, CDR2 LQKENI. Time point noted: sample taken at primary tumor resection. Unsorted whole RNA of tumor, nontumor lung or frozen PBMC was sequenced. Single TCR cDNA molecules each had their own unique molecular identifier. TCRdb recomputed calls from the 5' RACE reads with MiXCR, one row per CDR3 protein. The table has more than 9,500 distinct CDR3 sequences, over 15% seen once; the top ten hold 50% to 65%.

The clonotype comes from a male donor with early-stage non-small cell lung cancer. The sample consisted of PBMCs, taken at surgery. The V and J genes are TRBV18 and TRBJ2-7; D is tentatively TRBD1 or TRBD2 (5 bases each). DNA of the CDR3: TGTGCCAGCTCACCACCGGGACGGAGCTACGAGCAGTACTTC. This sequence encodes CASSPPGRSYEQYF.